These 32 T cell receptor beta chains originate from one sample sequenced in a study of blood T cells in healthy people across ages. A second PCR of roughly 7 to 11 cycles used a sample-barcoded 5' primer and a J-beta primer mix. TCRdb used MiXCR to reprocess the 5' RACE reads, holding one entry per CDR3 protein. The sample lists about 900,000 distinct CDR3 sequences; 40% to 60% were seen once. Sequenced input: blood. The receptor source for this set is a man aged 25 to 40 in good health.

The rearrangement links TRBV7-2 to TRBJ2-7, with 14 bases aligning to TRBD2. CDR3 length: 15 amino acids. V was pared by 5 bases and J by 3 bases, with 3 bases of the junction left unmatched. Germline V CDR1 and CDR2: SGHTA, FQGNSA. In DNA, the CDR3 is TGTGCCAGCAGCAGAGGACTAGCGGGGGGCTACGAGCAGTACTTC. Its protein is CASSRGLAGGYEQYF.

This clonotype was seen only a few times. V usage is TRBV7-2 and J usage is TRBJ2-5; no reliable D call. The V end was cut by 2 bases, the J end by 1 base, with 14 bases between. CDR1 SGHTA and CDR2 FQGNSA come from the germline V gene. The CDR3 contains 16 residues. CDR3 DNA: TGTGCCAGCAGCTTATTTGACTCCACTCCCCAAGAGACCCAGTACTTC. Translation gives CASSLFDSTPQETQYF.

The chain has TRBV3-1 and TRBJ2-1; TRBD2 matches 15 bases. Unmatched junction bases numbered 11, after V lost 2 bases and J lost 9 bases. The CDR3 totals 18 residues. Germline V gives CDR1 LGHDT, CDR2 YNNKEL (reference sequence). The CDR3 region has the DNA TGTGCCAGCAGCCAACCCAGAAGGACTAGCGGGGGGGCAAGTGAGCAGTTCTTC. It codes for CASSQPRRTSGGASEQFF.

V usage is TRBV10-3 and J usage is TRBJ2-3; TRBD1 might be the D (5 bases). Germline V gene lookup returns CDR1 ENHRY and CDR2 SYGVKD. CDR3 length: 13 amino acids. The V gene lost 2 bases and the J gene lost 6 bases, with 9 bases spanning the gap. The CDR3 loop is CAISEQGMDTQYF. The CDR3 DNA sequence: TGTGCCATCAGTGAGCAGGGTATGGATACGCAGTATTTT.

This clonotype has only a few counts. The CDR3 sequence: CAISESAYNEQFF. The CDR3 bases are TGTGCCATCAGTGAGTCTGCCTACAATGAGCAGTTCTTC. The chain recombines TRBV10-3 with TRBJ2-1; D unresolved. This CDR3 has 13 amino acids. Trimming took 0 bases from V and 2 from J, leaving 2 bases between them. Germline V gene data show CDR1 as ENHRY and CDR2 as SYGVKD.

About this clonotype: Mismatch with germline at one junction end may stem from a read error. The chain links TRBV30 to TRBJ2-7, with a tentative D call TRBD2 (5 bases). Germline CDR1 and CDR2: GTSNPN and SVGIG (reference sequence). This CDR3 has 14 residues. The CDR3 sequence: CVWRKDGDAYEQYF. Here the CDR3 DNA reads TGTGTCTGGCGGAAGGACGGGGATGCCTACGAGCAGTACTTC.

The genes are TRBV20-1 and TRBJ1-5; no clear D. In germline, CDR1 is DFQATT, CDR2 SNEGSKA (reference sequence). Trimming cost V 1 base and J 1 base, with 5 bases left between them. The CDR3 length is 13 residues. The chain's CDR3 is CSARVYSNQPQHF. The CDR3 region has the DNA TGCAGTGCTAGAGTATACAGCAATCAGCCCCAGCATTTT.

The V and J genes are TRBV12-3 or TRBV12-4 and TRBJ1-1; D remains ambiguous. This CDR3 is 11 amino acids long. Between the trimmed V and J ends, which lost 3 bases and 7 bases, there was a span of 6 bases. The CDR3 sequence: CASSLRSEAFF. The CDR3, as DNA: TGTGCCAGCAGTTTGAGGAGTGAAGCTTTCTTT.

As concerns this clonotype: An end of the junction differs from the germline gene, which may be a read error. The rearrangement uses TRBV19 and TRBJ2-3, with D perhaps TRBD1 (5 bases). The CDR3 loop spans 11 amino acids. Germline CDR1 LNHDA, CDR2 SQIVND (reference sequence). The CDR3 sequence is CTSGQGDTQYF. The CDR3 region has the DNA TGTACCAGTGGGCAGGGAGATACGCAGTATTTT.

The gene calls are TRBV6-2 or TRBV6-3 and TRBJ2-3; 8 bases line up with TRBD1. This CDR3 comprises 17 residues. V lost 0 bases, J lost 1 base, and 6 bases stayed unmatched. Germline lookup yields CDR1 MNHEY and CDR2 SVGEGT. CDR3 residues: CASSYSTRGQGTDTQYF. Here the CDR3 DNA reads TGTGCCAGCAGTTACTCGACCAGGGGGCAAGGCACAGATACGCAGTATTTT.

In this sample, this clonotype turned up a few times. The chain is built from TRBV7-2 and TRBJ2-5, with a tentative D call TRBD1 (5 bases). Trimming removed 2 bases from V and 1 base from J, with 11 bases in between. The germline V gene has CDR1 SGHTA and CDR2 FQGNSA. The CDR3 is made up of 15 amino acids. CDR3 DNA sequence: TGTGCCAGCAGCTTAATGTCAGGGCCCCAAGAGACCCAGTACTTC. It is translated as CASSLMSGPQETQYF.

This clonotype was found once. The J gene is TRBJ1-5, the V gene TRBV10-3; a weak D match, TRBD1 (6 bases). The CDR3 totals 14 residues. From germline, CDR1 is ENHRY and CDR2 SYGVKD. V was clipped by 2 bases and J by 3 bases, with 8 bases between them. The CDR3 is CAISEGTYNQPQHF. The CDR3 coding sequence is TGTGCCATCAGTGAGGGGACATACAATCAGCCCCAGCATTTT.

V is TRBV18 and J is TRBJ1-2; 8 positions agree with TRBD1. The CDR3 totals 17 residues. Germline trimming cut 3 bases from V and 0 bases from J; bases unmatched to any gene: 9. The germline V gene encodes CDR1 KGHSH and CDR2 LQKENI. Here the CDR3 DNA reads TGTGCCAGCTCACCGGCCGGGACAGGCTCCGCTAACTATGGCTACACCTTC. It specifies CASSPAGTGSANYGYTF.

This clonotype was picked up a small number of times. The chain employs TRBV7-3 and TRBJ2-1, with 7 bases that match TRBD2. CDR1 is SGHTA and CDR2 is FQGTGA in the germline V gene. Trimming removed 5 bases from V and 5 bases from J; junction bases left unmatched: 3. This CDR3 has 13 amino acids. CDR3 loop: CASSPLADNEQFF. For the CDR3, the DNA is TGTGCCAGCAGCCCTCTAGCGGACAATGAGCAGTTCTTC. Full variable domain (missing parts from reference TRBV7-3 and TRBJ2-1): GAGVSQTPSNKVTEKGKYVELRCDPISGHTALYWYRQSLGQGPEFLIYFQGTGAADDSGLPNDRFFAVRPEGSVSTLKIQRTERGDSAVYLCASSPLADNEQFFGPGTRLTVL.

V is TRBV20-1 and J is TRBJ2-1, with 7 bases lining up with TRBD2. Trimming cost V 5 bases and J 0 bases; bases outside gene matches: 10. The length of the CDR3 is 16 residues. The germline CDR1 and CDR2 sequences are DFQATT and SNEGSKA (reference sequence). As DNA, the CDR3 is TGCAGTGCTCCCCATTCGACTAGCCTCTCCTACAATGAGCAGTTCTTC. As protein: CSAPHSTSLSYNEQFF.

A few counts support this clonotype. The chain has TRBV12-3 or TRBV12-4 and TRBJ2-5; the D gene is possibly TRBD2 (6 bases). The CDR3 has 14 amino acids. V shed 5 bases and J shed 5 bases, with 15 bases lying between them. CDR3 protein: CASSPGGVEETQYF. The CDR3 DNA reads TGTGCCAGCAGTCCTGGCGGGGTTGAGGAGACCCAGTACTTC.

The V call is TRBV4-2, the J call TRBJ2-1; 7 positions agree with TRBD2. The CDR3 has 16 residues. Germline V gene lookup returns CDR1 LGHNA and CDR2 YNFKEQ. V trimming: 0 bases; J trimming: 6 bases; junction bases outside the gene matches: 8. The CDR3 bases are TGTGCCAGCAGCCAAGAGGTCGGGGAGGGAGGCAATGAGCAGTTCTTC. It encodes CASSQEVGEGGNEQFF.

Concerning this clonotype itself: A read error may account for a junction end that differs from germline. The J gene is TRBJ1-5, the V gene TRBV5-1, with 8 bases matching TRBD1. CDR3 length: 19 amino acids. In germline, CDR1 is SGHRS, CDR2 YFSETQ. The CDR3: CASAVLSDRGSDSNQPRHF. CDR3 bases: TGCGCCAGCGCCGTCCTAAGCGACAGGGGTTCGGATAGCAATCAGCCCCGGCATTTT. Variable domain in full (rest from reference TRBV5-1 and TRBJ1-5): KAGVTQTPRYLIKTRGQQVTLSCSPISGHRSVSWYQQTPGQGLQFLFEYFSETQRNKGNFPGRFSGRQFSNSRSEMNVSTLELGDSALYLCASAVLSDRGSDSNQPRHFGDGTRLSIL.

The J gene is TRBJ2-1, the V gene TRBV6-2 or TRBV6-3; 8 bases fit TRBD1. Germline CDR1 is MNHEY and CDR2 is SVGEGT. The CDR3 is 12 residues long. V was pared by 4 bases and J by 12 bases, with 5 bases of the junction left unmatched. The CDR3 sequence: CASSWPQGGQFF. For the CDR3, the DNA is TGTGCCAGCAGTTGGCCACAGGGGGGGCAGTTCTTC.

The chain links TRBV6-5 to TRBJ1-1; possible D gene TRBD1, 5 bases. Per the germline V gene, CDR1 is MNHEY and CDR2 is SVGAGI. The CDR3 totals 11 residues. V lost 7 bases and J lost 7, with 10 bases in between. CDR3 in amino acids: CASTWGVEAFF. The CDR3 nucleotides are TGTGCCAGCACCTGGGGGGTTGAAGCTTTCTTT.

The CDR3 DNA sequence: TGTGCCAGCAGCCTACGACAGGGTCTCCAAGAGACCCAGTACTTC. It codes for CASSLRQGLQETQYF. The chain links TRBV13 to TRBJ2-5; 7 positions agree with TRBD1. The CDR3 extends over 15 amino acids. CDR1 is PRHDT, CDR2 FYEKMQ, per germline (reference sequence). V lost 5 bases, J lost 1 base, and 7 bases stayed unmatched.

The sample holds a few counts of this clonotype. The V gene is TRBV7-2, the J gene TRBJ2-3; D tentatively reads TRBD1 or TRBD2 (5 bases each). The CDR3 is 16 residues long. Trimming pared 1 base from V and 6 bases from J, leaving 17 bases between. Germline V gene lookup returns CDR1 SGHTA and CDR2 FQGNSA. In DNA, the CDR3 is TGTGCCAGCAGCTTAGGATGGGGGAGCTCACGGGATACGCAGTATTTT. This translates into CASSLGWGSSRDTQYF. Looking up the rest from reference TRBV7-2 and TRBJ2-3 gives the full variable domain: GAGVSQSPSNKVTEKGKDVELRCDPISGHTALYWYRQSLGQGLEFLIYFQGNSAPDKSGLPSDRFSAERTGGSVSTLTIQRTQQEDSAVYLCASSLGWGSSRDTQYFGPGTRLTVL.

The chain joins TRBV14 to TRBJ1-1; 7 bases fit TRBD1. CDR1 SGHDN and CDR2 FVKESK come from the germline V gene. There are 18 residues in the CDR3. V lost 1 base to trimming and J lost 5 bases; unmatched junction nucleotides: 16. The CDR3 DNA reads TGTGCCAGCAGCCAAGCGAGCGAGGGGGCTAAGGGTAGAACTGAAGCTTTCTTT. It translates to CASSQASEGAKGRTEAFF.

The chain joins TRBV2 to TRBJ2-5; D is unclear. The germline gives CDR1 SNHLY, CDR2 FYNNEI. The CDR3 is made up of 13 amino acids. V lost 4 bases and J 5 bases, leaving 11 bases between the germline ends. CDR3 region: CASSVGSRETQYF. The CDR3 region has the DNA TGTGCCAGCAGTGTTGGGTCAAGGGAGACCCAGTACTTC.

This clonotype was seen a handful of times. CDR3 loop: CASSSHRGNYEQYF. CDR3 coding DNA: TGTGCCAGCAGCTCTCACAGGGGAAACTACGAGCAGTACTTC. The chain employs TRBV7-2 and TRBJ2-7; TRBD1 matches 7 bases. Germline CDR1 is SGHTA and CDR2 is FQGNSA. This CDR3 is 14 amino acids long. V was clipped by 4 bases and J by 3 bases; unmatched bases: 6.

This clonotype has only one observation. The chain recombines TRBV9 with TRBJ1-3; D ambiguous. Germline values: CDR1 SGDLS, CDR2 YYNGEE. Trimming pared 0 bases from V and 4 bases from J, leaving 2 bases between. The CDR3 contains 12 residues. CDR3 sequence (DNA): TGTGCCAGCAGCGTAGTCGGAAACACCATATATTTT. This codes for CASSVVGNTIYF. Full variable domain (rest looked up from reference TRBV9 and TRBJ1-3): DSGVTQTPKHLITATGQRVTLRCSPRSGDLSVYWYQQSLDQGLQFLIQYYNGEERAKGNILERFSAQQFPDLHSELNLSSLELGDSALYFCASSVVGNTIYFGEGSWLTVV.

This clonotype turned up a few times. The chain couples TRBV25-1 to TRBJ2-1; no definite D call. The V gene lost 5 bases and the J gene lost 6 bases, with 5 bases spanning the gap. The CDR3 contains 11 residues. CDR1 is MGHDK and CDR2 is SYGVNS in the germline V gene. The CDR3 is CASSQFNEQFF. CDR3 in DNA: TGTGCCAGCAGTCAATTCAATGAGCAGTTCTTC.

A few counts support this clonotype. The chain uses TRBV4-1 and TRBJ2-7; D is unclear. Trimming left V 8 bases short and J 1 base short, with 9 bases between. The CDR3 sequence is 12 residues long. CDR1 and CDR2 from the germline V gene are MGHRA and YSYEKL. The CDR3 nucleotides are TGCGCCAGCCTTAGTGAGTCCTACGAGCAGTACTTC. Translation gives CASLSESYEQYF.

The chain links TRBV28 to TRBJ1-5, with D perhaps matching TRBD1 (5 bases). Germline-derived CDR1 and CDR2 are MDHEN and SYDVKM. V lost 5 bases to trimming and J lost 1 base, with 24 bases between them. The CDR3 extends over 19 amino acids. The CDR3: CASSRILSPWGESNQPQHF. CDR3 DNA sequence: TGTGCCAGCAGTCGCATTTTGTCCCCCTGGGGGGAGAGCAATCAGCCCCAGCATTTT.

This clonotype was seen a few times. The chain employs TRBV5-1 and TRBJ2-2, with D hard to call. This CDR3 is 13 amino acids long. V was cut by 2 bases and J by 1 base, with 3 bases left in between. From germline, CDR1 is SGHRS and CDR2 YFSETQ. CDR3 sequence reads: CASSLQNTGELFF. CDR3 DNA: TGCGCCAGCAGCTTACAGAACACCGGGGAGCTGTTTTTT. The variable domain in full, with the rest retrieved from reference TRBV5-1 and TRBJ2-2, is KAGVTQTPRYLIKTRGQQVTLSCSPISGHRSVSWYQQTPGQGLQFLFEYFSETQRNKGNFPGRFSGRQFSNSRSEMNVSTLELGDSALYLCASSLQNTGELFFGEGSRLTVL.

The chain is built from TRBV27 and TRBJ1-2; D may be TRBD1 (6 bases). V was trimmed by 6 bases and J by 7 bases, leaving 15 bases between them. Per germline, CDR1 MNHEY and CDR2 SMNVEV (reference sequence). The CDR3 totals 13 residues. The CDR3 bases are TGTGCCAGCAGCGTGGGGTCAGGGGTTGGCTACACCTTC. It is translated as CASSVGSGVGYTF.

This clonotype was counted ten times or more. The V gene is TRBV29-1, the J gene TRBJ2-7; D is perhaps TRBD1 (5 bases). Germline-derived CDR1 and CDR2 are SQVTM and ANQGSEA. V dropped 7 bases and J dropped 0 bases, with 7 bases sitting between them. CDR3 size: 11 residues. The DNA of the CDR3 is TGCAGCGGGACAAGCTCCTACGAGCAGTACTTC. Its translation is CSGTSSYEQYF.